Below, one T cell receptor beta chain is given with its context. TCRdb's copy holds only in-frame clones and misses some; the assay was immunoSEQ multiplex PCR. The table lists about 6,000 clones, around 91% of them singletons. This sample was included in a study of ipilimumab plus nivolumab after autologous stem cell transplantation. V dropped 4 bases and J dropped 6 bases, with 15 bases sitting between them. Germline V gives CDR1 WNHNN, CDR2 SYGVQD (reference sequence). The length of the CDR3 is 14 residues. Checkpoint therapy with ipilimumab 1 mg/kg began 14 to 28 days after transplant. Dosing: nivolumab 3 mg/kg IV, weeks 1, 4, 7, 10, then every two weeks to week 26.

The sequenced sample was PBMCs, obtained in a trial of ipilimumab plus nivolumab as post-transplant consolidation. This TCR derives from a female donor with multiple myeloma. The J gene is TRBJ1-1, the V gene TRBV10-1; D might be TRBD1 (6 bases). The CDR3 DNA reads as TGCGCCAGCAGTGGAGACAGGAATAGGCCTGAAGCTTTCTTT. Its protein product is CASSGDRNRPEAFF.